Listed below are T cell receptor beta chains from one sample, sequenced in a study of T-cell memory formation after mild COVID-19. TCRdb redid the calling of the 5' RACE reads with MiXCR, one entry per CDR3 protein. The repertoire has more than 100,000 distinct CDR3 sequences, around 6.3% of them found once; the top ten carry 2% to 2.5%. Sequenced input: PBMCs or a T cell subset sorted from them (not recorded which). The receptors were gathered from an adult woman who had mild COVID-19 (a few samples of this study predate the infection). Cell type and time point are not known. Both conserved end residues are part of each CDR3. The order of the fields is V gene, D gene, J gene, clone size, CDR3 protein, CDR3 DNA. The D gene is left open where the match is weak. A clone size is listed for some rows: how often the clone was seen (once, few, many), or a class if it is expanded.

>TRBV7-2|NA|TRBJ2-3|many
CASRIAIGTDTQYF
TGTGCCAGCAGAATAGCGATTGGCACAGATACGCAGTATTTT
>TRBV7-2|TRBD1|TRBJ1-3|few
CASSLGTGGTGNTIYF
TGTGCCAGCAGCTTAGGTACAGGGGGAACTGGAAACACCATATATTTT
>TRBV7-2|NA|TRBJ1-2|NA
CASSLSAADYGYTF
TGTGCCAGCAGCTTAAGTGCAGCCGACTATGGCTACACCTTC
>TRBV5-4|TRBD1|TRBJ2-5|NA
CASSSGQGRGKETQYF
TGTGCCAGCAGCTCCGGACAGGGAAGGGGGAAAGAGACCCAGTACTTC
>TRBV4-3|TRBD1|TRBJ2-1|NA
CASSQDKTGFSEQFF
TGCGCCAGCAGCCAAGATAAGACAGGGTTTAGTGAGCAGTTCTTC
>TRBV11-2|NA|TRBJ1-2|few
CASSPRTDYGYTF
TGTGCCAGCAGCCCCCGGACAGACTATGGCTACACCTTC
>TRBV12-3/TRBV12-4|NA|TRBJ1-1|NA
CASSLNPGLRSTEAFF
TGTGCCAGCAGCCTTAATCCGGGGCTCAGAAGCACTGAAGCTTTCTTT
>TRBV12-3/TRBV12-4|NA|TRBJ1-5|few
CASSLNNNQPQHF
TGTGCCAGCAGTTTAAACAACAATCAGCCCCAGCATTTT
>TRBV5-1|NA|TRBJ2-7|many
CASSTDSAYEQYF
TGCGCCAGCAGTACTGACAGCGCCTACGAGCAGTACTTC
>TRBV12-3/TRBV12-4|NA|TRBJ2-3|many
CASSLRSLGVSTTDTQYF
TGTGCCAGCAGTTTAAGGTCACTCGGGGTCTCCACCACAGATACGCAGTATTTT
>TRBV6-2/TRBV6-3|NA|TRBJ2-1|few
CASSYKRYNEQFF
TGTGCCAGCAGTTATAAGAGGTACAATGAGCAGTTCTTC
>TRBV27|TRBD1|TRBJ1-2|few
CASSLAGQGPYGYTF
TGTGCCAGCAGTTTGGCCGGACAGGGCCCCTATGGCTACACCTTC
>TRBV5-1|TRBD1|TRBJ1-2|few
CASSLGMETGGFGYTF
TGCGCCAGCAGCTTGGGGATGGAGACAGGGGGCTTTGGCTACACCTTC